Listed here are 25 T cell receptor beta chains from one sample, sequenced in a study of blood T cell repertoires in COVID-19. Here immunoSEQ multiplex PCR was the method, and the copy in TCRdb shows in-frame clones only, minus some. Here the sample spans a few hundred thousand clones, about 88% being singletons. The specimen was PBMCs or T cells enriched from blood (not recorded which). The receptor set was obtained from a woman in her sixties who had recovered from COVID-19.

The V and J genes are TRBV7-6 and TRBJ1-2; 11 bases agree with TRBD1. The V and J ends lost 5 bases and 4 bases, in that order; junction bases with no gene match: 9. Germline CDR1 reads SGHVS; CDR2 reads FNYEAQ. This CDR3 is built from 16 residues. CDR3: CASSDAGTGGSYGYTF. CDR3 in DNA: TGTGCCAGCAGCGACGCAGGGACAGGGGGTAGCTATGGCTACACCTTC.

The genes are TRBV6-5 and TRBJ2-3, with D possibly matching TRBD2 (7 bases). Germline V CDR1 and CDR2: MNHEY, SVGAGI. V lost 6 bases and J 5 bases, leaving 15 bases between the germline ends. This CDR3 is built from 14 residues. The chain's CDR3 is CASREGGLKDTQYF. CDR3 coding DNA: TGTGCCAGCAGGGAGGGGGGGCTCAAAGATACGCAGTATTTT.

V is TRBV5-1 and J is TRBJ2-2; TRBD1 matches at 8 bases. Trimming took 4 bases from V and 3 from J; bases not matched to a gene: 8. Germline assignment: CDR1 SGHRS and CDR2 YFSETQ. This CDR3 is 16 amino acids long. In DNA form, the CDR3 reads TGCGCCAGCAGCGACTACAGGGGGAAGGACACCGGGGAGCTGTTTTTT. Amino acids: CASSDYRGKDTGELFF.

The V call is TRBV10-3, the J call TRBJ2-6, with 7 nucleotides matching TRBD2. With 1 base clipped from V and 1 base from J, the junction kept 7 bases outside the gene matches. The germline V gene encodes CDR1 ENHRY and CDR2 SYGVKD. This CDR3 has 18 residues. In DNA form, the CDR3 reads TGTGCCATCAGTGAGTGGGGGGGACCCCAATCTGGGGCCAACGTCCTGACTTTC. Amino acid sequence: CAISEWGGPQSGANVLTF.

This clone was detected once. V usage is TRBV4-1 and J usage is TRBJ1-4; D might be TRBD1 (6 bases). Germline CDR1 reads MGHRA; CDR2 reads YSYEKL. With 4 bases removed from V and 7 bases from J, the gap between germline ends came to 13 bases. CDR3 length: 14 residues. In nucleotides, the CDR3 is TGCGCCAGCAGCCTTCGGACAGTGGGTGAAAAACTGTTTTTT. Encoded protein: CASSLRTVGEKLFF.

The V and J genes are TRBV7-6 and TRBJ2-7, with D perhaps matching TRBD1 (6 bases). Germline CDR1 is SGHVS and CDR2 is FNYEAQ. Deletions cut 5 bases from V and 6 bases from J, with 26 bases between. This CDR3 is 17 amino acids long. The chain's CDR3 is CASSTRGVTEQFGEQYF. The CDR3 DNA reads TGTGCCAGCAGCACCAGGGGCGTGACAGAGCAGTTCGGCGAGCAGTACTTC.

This chain links TRBV30 with TRBJ2-7; 7 nucleotides align to TRBD1. The CDR3 is made up of 16 amino acids. Germline CDR1 GTSNPN, CDR2 SVGIG (reference sequence). V lost 2 bases and J lost 2; bases outside the gene matches: 12. This chain's CDR3 is CAWSPPTGQHPYEQYV. CDR3 nucleotide sequence: TGTGCCTGGAGTCCCCCTACGGGACAGCACCCCTACGAGCAGTACGTC.

The genes are TRBV5-1 and TRBJ2-2; 7 bases line up with TRBD1. Germline V CDR1 and CDR2: SGHRS, YFSETQ. V dropped 5 bases and J dropped 6; count of bases not matched to a gene: 4. This CDR3 spans 13 amino acids. CDR3 DNA sequence: TGCGCCAGCAGTGCCCAGGGGGCCGGGGAGCTGTTTTTT. This encodes CASSAQGAGELFF.

The chain recombines TRBV29-1 with TRBJ1-1, with D uncertain. Germline assignment: CDR1 SQVTM and CDR2 ANQGSEA. The V end was cut by 5 bases, the J end by 6 bases, with 16 bases between. There are 13 residues in the CDR3. In DNA form, the CDR3 reads TGCAGCGTTCACGACGGGCGGGATGCTGAAGCTTTCTTT. This sequence encodes CSVHDGRDAEAFF.

The rearrangement joins TRBV3-1 (or the pseudogene TRBV3-2) to TRBJ1-3, with a weak D call TRBD1 (6 bases). Germline V gene data show CDR1 as LGHDT and CDR2 as YNNKEL (reference sequence). The CDR3 sequence is 15 residues long. V lost 5 bases to trimming and J lost 2 bases, with 13 bases between them. The CDR3, as DNA: TGTGCCAGCAGCGCCTGGGACACCGCTGGAAACACCATATATTTT. Translating it yields CASSAWDTAGNTIYF.

The gene calls are TRBV7-9 and TRBJ2-2, with D unresolved. This CDR3 has 14 residues. Trimming stripped 5 bases from V and 3 bases from J, with 10 bases between. Germline CDR1 reads SEHNR; CDR2 reads FQNEAQ (reference sequence). CDR3 nucleotide sequence: TGTGCCAGCAGCCGTGGGCCCTACACCGGGGAGCTGTTTTTT. It is translated as CASSRGPYTGELFF.

V usage is TRBV7-2 and J usage is TRBJ2-3, with D perhaps TRBD1 (6 bases). The CDR3 extends over 13 amino acids. The germline gives CDR1 SGHTA, CDR2 FQGNSA. The V end lost 1 base, the J end lost 5 bases, and 7 bases lay between the germline ends. CDR3 DNA: TGTGCCAGCAGCTTAGAGGGGGTAGATACGCAGTATTTT. Translating gives CASSLEGVDTQYF.

V and J are TRBV6-4 and TRBJ2-3; perhaps TRBD1 as D (6 bases). Looked up from germline, CDR1 is MRHNA and CDR2 is SNTAGT. CDR3 size: 15 residues. Trimming left V 6 bases short and J 3 bases short, with 16 bases between. The CDR3 DNA is TGTGCCAGCAGCCTACAGGGTATCGGGACAGATACGCAGTATTTT. Translation gives CASSLQGIGTDTQYF.

J is TRBJ2-3 and V is TRBV29-1; tentative D call: TRBD1 (6 bases). V was cut by 5 bases and J by 2 bases, with 17 bases left in between. CDR3 size: 15 residues. The germline V gene encodes CDR1 SQVTM and CDR2 ANQGSEA. In DNA, the CDR3 is TGCAGCGTTACGAACAGGGAGAGGGCCACAGATACGCAGTATTTT. This gives the protein CSVTNRERATDTQYF.

The J gene is TRBJ1-4, the V gene TRBV5-1; D perhaps matches TRBD1 (5 bases). Germline assignment: CDR1 SGHRS and CDR2 YFSETQ. CDR3 size: 15 residues. With 0 bases removed from V and 6 bases from J, the gap between germline ends came to 12 bases. Here the CDR3 DNA reads TGCGCCAGCAGCTTGGTAGAGGGGAGGGATGAAAAACTGTTTTTT. Translated: CASSLVEGRDEKLFF.

The chain carries TRBV10-3 and TRBJ1-2; 9 bases align to TRBD1. After removal of 8 bases from V and 4 bases from J, the junction contained 5 bases not matched to a gene. Germline V lookup: CDR1 ENHRY, CDR2 SYGVKD. This CDR3 is 13 amino acids long. CDR3 bases: TGTGCCATCTCGGGACAGGGCTTCTATGGCTACACCTTC. Protein sequence: CAISGQGFYGYTF.

The rearrangement uses TRBV4-2 and TRBJ2-2; TRBD2 matches 11 bases. Per the germline V gene, CDR1 is LGHNA and CDR2 is YNFKEQ. V dropped 5 bases and J dropped 5; count of bases not matched to a gene: 4. This CDR3 contains 15 residues. The CDR3 loop reads CASSSRLAGTGELFF. The CDR3, as DNA: TGTGCCAGCAGCTCCCGACTAGCGGGGACCGGGGAGCTGTTTTTT.

The rearrangement joins TRBV19 to TRBJ1-2; 9 bases fit TRBD1. CDR1 and CDR2 (germline): LNHDA, SQIVND (reference sequence). This CDR3 comprises 15 residues. With 6 bases clipped from V and 4 bases from J, the junction kept 9 bases outside the gene matches. The CDR3 sequence is CASSPTGGGGYGYTF. In nucleotides, the CDR3 is TGTGCCAGTAGCCCAACAGGGGGCGGTGGCTATGGCTACACCTTC.

This clone was seen more than once but under ten times. The genes are TRBV27 and TRBJ1-1, with D tentatively TRBD1 (5 bases). The CDR3 totals 13 residues. V lost 6 bases, J lost 1 base, and 9 bases lay in between. Germline lookup yields CDR1 MNHEY and CDR2 SMNVEV (reference sequence). DNA for the CDR3: TGTGCCAGCAGAACCGGGGGGAACACTGAAGCTTTCTTT. It specifies CASRTGGNTEAFF.

A note on this clone: Additional DNA sequences in this sample encode the identical CDR3. The chain has TRBV19 and TRBJ1-6, with 7 bases matching TRBD1. The CDR3 length is 12 residues. Germline V gene lookup returns CDR1 LNHDA and CDR2 SQIVND (reference sequence). The junction had 5 bases not matched to a gene; V was cut back by 9 bases and J by 9 bases. The CDR3 DNA reads as TGTGCCAGCCGACAGGGTTCTTCACCCCTCCACTTT. Translated, it gives CASRQGSSPLHF.

This clone appeared a few times. V and J are TRBV12-5 and TRBJ1-5; D possibly corresponds to TRBD1 (5 bases). Germline V CDR1 and CDR2: LGHNT, FRNRAP. The CDR3 totals 13 residues. V gave up 5 bases and J gave up 5 bases, with 10 bases separating them. CDR3 loop: CASGNWGDQPQHF. The CDR3, as DNA: TGTGCTAGTGGTAACTGGGGGGATCAGCCCCAGCATTTT.

The chain has TRBV2 and TRBJ1-3; 7 positions agree with TRBD1. The CDR3 is 15 residues long. Germline CDR1 reads SNHLY; CDR2 reads FYNNEI. The junction had 7 bases not matched to a gene; V was cut back by 4 bases and J by 4 bases. CDR3 in DNA: TGTGCCAGCAGTGCAACAGGGACAGCAGGAAACACCATATATTTT. Translation gives CASSATGTAGNTIYF.

This chain connects TRBV13 to TRBJ2-3; TRBD2 matches at 7 bases. This CDR3 region has 17 residues. V dropped 4 bases and J dropped 0; count of bases not matched to a gene: 10. Germline lookup yields CDR1 PRHDT and CDR2 FYEKMQ (reference sequence). CDR3 region: CASSSRVRGISTDTQYF. In DNA, the CDR3 is TGTGCCAGCAGCTCCCGGGTGCGGGGGATTAGCACAGATACGCAGTATTTT.

V gene TRBV18 combines with J gene TRBJ2-3, with TRBD2 matching over 7 bases. J lost 1 base, V lost 6 bases, and 7 bases had no gene match. From germline, CDR1 is KGHSH and CDR2 LQKENI. The CDR3 totals 15 residues. The CDR3 sequence: CASSSTSRGTDTQYF. CDR3 sequence (DNA): TGTGCCAGCTCGTCGACTAGCCGCGGCACAGATACGCAGTATTTT.

This rearrangement joins TRBV7-9 to TRBJ1-2; the D gene is possibly TRBD1 (5 bases). V dropped 3 bases and J dropped 5 bases, with 22 bases sitting between them. This CDR3 spans 17 amino acids. Germline CDR1 SEHNR, CDR2 FQNEAQ (reference sequence). This CDR3 reads CASSFYRWFRKGYGYTF. In DNA, the CDR3 is TGTGCCAGCAGCTTTTACAGGTGGTTCCGCAAAGGGTATGGCTACACCTTC. Combining the CDR3 with reference TRBV7-9 and TRBJ1-2 gives the whole variable domain DTGVSQNPRHKITKRGQNVTFRCDPISEHNRLYWYRQTLGQGPEFLTYFQNEAQLEKSRLLSDRFSAERPKGSFSTLEIQRTEQGDSAMYLCASSFYRWFRKGYGYTFGSGTRLTVV.